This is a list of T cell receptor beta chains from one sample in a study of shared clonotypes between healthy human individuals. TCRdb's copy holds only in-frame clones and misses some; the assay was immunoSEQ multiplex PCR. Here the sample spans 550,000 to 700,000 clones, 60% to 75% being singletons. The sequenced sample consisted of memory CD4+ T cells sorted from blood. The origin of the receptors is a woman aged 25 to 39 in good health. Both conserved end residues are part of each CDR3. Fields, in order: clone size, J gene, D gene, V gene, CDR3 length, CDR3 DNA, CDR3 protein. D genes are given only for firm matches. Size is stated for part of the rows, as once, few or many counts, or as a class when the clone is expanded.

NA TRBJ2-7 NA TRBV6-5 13 TGTGCCAGCAGGAGGAGCGAAACCTACGAGCAGTACTTC CASRRSETYEQYF
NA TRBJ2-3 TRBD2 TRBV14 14 TGTGCCAGCAGCCAAGATTCGACTAGCGGGAGGTGGTATTTT CASSQDSTSGRWYF
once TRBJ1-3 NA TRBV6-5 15 TGTGCCAGCAGTATATCAGGGGCCAGTGGAAACACCATATATTTT CASSISGASGNTIYF
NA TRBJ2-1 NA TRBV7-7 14 TGTGCCAGCAGCTTAGCGGGAGGAGTCCATGAGCAGTTCTTC CASSLAGGVHEQFF
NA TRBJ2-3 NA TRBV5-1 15 TGCGCCAGCAGCTTGGGACAGCTGACGGCAGATACGCAGTATTTT CASSLGQLTADTQYF
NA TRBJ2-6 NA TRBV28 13 TGTGCCAGCAGTTTACCCGGGGCCAACGTCCTGACTTTC CASSLPGANVLTF
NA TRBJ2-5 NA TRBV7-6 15 TGTGCCAGCAGCATTAGCGGCATTTTCCAAGAGACCCAGTACTTC CASSISGIFQETQYF
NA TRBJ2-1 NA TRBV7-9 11 TGTGCCAGCGGGTCGGTCAATGAGCAGTTCTTC CASGSVNEQFF
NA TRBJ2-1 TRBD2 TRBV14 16 TGTGCCAGCAGCCAACGGACTAGCGTGGTTAGGAATGAGCAGTTCTTC CASSQRTSVVRNEQFF
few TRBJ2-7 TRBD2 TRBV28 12 TGTGCCAGCAAAGTCAGGGAGGGCGAGCAGTACTTC CASKVREGEQYF
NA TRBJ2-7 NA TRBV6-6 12 TGTGCCAGCAGTGGCGACACCTACGAGCAGTACTTC CASSGDTYEQYF